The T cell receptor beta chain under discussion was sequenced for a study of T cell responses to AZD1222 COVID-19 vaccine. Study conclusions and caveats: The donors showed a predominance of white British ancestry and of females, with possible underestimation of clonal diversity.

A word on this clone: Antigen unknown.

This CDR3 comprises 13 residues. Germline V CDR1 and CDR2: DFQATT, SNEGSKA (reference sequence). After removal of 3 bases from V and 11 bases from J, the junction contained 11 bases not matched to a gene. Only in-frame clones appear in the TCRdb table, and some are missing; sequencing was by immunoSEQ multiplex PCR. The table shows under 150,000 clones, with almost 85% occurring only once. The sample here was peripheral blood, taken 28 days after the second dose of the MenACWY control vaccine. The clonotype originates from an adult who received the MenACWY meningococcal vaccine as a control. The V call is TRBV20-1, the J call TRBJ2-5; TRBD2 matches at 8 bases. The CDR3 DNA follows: TGCAGTGCTAGTCAACGGGAGGGCTTGGAGCAGTACTTC. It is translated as CSASQREGLEQYF.